This T cell receptor (beta chain) originates from a study of cytotoxic CD8 clonotypes in ibrutinib-treated CLL. V was shortened by 3 bases and J by 6 bases, with 6 bases between the two germline ends. The germline V gene encodes CDR1 MNHNS and CDR2 SASEGT. The length of the CDR3 is 12 residues. TCRdb keeps only in-frame clones here, not all; method: immunoSEQ multiplex PCR. The profile shows around 310,000 clones, more than 65% of them singletons. V gene TRBV6-1 combines with J gene TRBJ1-5; D not certain. The source is a human donor with chronic lymphocytic leukemia. The source was PBMCs, collected before ibrutinib treatment. In nucleotides, the CDR3 is TGTGCCAGCAGTGACTGGGGTCAGCCCCAGCATTTT. This encodes CASSDWGQPQHF.